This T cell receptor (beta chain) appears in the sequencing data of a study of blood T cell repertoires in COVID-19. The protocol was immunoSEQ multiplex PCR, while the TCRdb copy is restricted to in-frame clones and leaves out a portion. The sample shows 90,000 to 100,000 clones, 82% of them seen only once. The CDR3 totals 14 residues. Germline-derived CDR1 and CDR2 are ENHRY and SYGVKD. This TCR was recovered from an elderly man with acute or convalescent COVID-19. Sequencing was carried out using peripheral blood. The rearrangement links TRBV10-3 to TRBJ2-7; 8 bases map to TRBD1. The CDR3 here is CASRRGQEAYEQYF. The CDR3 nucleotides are TGTGCTTCTCGACGGGGACAGGAGGCCTACGAGCAGTACTTC.